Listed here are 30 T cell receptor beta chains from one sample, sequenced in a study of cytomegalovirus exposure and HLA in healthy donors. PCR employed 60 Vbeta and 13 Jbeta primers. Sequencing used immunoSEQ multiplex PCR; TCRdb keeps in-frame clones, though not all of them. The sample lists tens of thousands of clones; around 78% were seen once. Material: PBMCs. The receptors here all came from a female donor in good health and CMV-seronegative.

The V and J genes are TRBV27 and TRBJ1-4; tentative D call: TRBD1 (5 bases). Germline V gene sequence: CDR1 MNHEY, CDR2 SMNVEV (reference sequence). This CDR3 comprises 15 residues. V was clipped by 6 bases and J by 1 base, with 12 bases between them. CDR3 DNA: TGTGCCAGCAGGTCAAACAGGTTAACTAATGAAAAACTGTTTTTT. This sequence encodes CASRSNRLTNEKLFF.

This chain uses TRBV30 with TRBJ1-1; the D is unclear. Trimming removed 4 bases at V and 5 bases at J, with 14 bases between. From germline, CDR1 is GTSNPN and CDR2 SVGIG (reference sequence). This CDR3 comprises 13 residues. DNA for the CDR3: TGTGCCTGGACTAGAGGCCCCCGGACTGAAGCTTTCTTT. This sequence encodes CAWTRGPRTEAFF. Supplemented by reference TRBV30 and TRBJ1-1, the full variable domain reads SQTIHQWPATLVQPVGSPLSLECTVEGTSNPNLYWYRQAAGRGLQLLFYSVGIGQISSEVPQNLSASRPQDRQFILSSKKLLLSDSGFYLCAWTRGPRTEAFFGQGTRLTVV.

CDR3 sequence reads: CASSTPGQRYEQYF. In nucleotides, the CDR3 is TGTGCCAGTAGTACACCAGGACAGAGGTACGAGCAGTACTTC. The rearrangement joins TRBV19 to TRBJ2-7; weak D call: TRBD1 (6 bases). Germline CDR1 reads LNHDA; CDR2 reads SQIVND (reference sequence). The length of the CDR3 is 14 residues. V shed 4 bases and J shed 4 bases, with 14 bases lying between them.

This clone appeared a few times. The DNA for the CDR3 is TGCGCCAGCAGCAAGAGCGGGCTAAAAGGCAATGAGCAGTTCTTC. Protein product: CASSKSGLKGNEQFF. The chain recombines TRBV10-1 with TRBJ2-1; D perhaps matches TRBD2 (6 bases). Germline loops: CDR1 WNHNN, CDR2 SYGVQD (reference sequence). V lost 6 bases and J lost 6, with 18 bases in between. This CDR3 comprises 15 residues.

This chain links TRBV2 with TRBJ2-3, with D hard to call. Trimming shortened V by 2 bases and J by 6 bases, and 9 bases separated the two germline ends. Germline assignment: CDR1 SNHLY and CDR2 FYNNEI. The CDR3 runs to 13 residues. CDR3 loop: CASSETIGDTQYF. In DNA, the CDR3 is TGTGCCAGCAGTGAAACAATCGGGGATACGCAGTATTTT.

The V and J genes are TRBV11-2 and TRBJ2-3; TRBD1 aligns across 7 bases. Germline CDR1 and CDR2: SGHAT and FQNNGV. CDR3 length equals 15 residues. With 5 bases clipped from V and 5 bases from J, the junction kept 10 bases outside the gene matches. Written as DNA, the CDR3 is TGTGCCAGCAGCCTAGGACAGGTCGGGGTAGATACGCAGTATTTT. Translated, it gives CASSLGQVGVDTQYF.

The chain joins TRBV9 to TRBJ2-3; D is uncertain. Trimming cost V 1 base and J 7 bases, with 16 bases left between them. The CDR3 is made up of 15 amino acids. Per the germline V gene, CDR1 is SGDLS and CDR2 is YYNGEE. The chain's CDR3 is CASSVYPNNPHTQYF. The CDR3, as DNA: TGTGCCAGCAGCGTATATCCAAACAACCCCCATACGCAGTATTTT.

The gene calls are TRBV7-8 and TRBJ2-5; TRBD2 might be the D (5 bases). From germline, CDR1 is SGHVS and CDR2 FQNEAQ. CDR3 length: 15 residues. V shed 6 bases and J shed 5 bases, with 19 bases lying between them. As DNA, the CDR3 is TGTGCCAGCAGGAATTCTATGGCGGGCTGGGAGACCCAGTACTTC. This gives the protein CASRNSMAGWETQYF. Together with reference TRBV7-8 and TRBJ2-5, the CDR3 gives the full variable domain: GAGVSQSPRYKVAKRGQDVALRCDPISGHVSLFWYQQALGQGPEFLTYFQNEAQLDKSGLPSDRFFAERPEGSVSTLKIQRTQQEDSAVYLCASRNSMAGWETQYFGPGTRLLVL.

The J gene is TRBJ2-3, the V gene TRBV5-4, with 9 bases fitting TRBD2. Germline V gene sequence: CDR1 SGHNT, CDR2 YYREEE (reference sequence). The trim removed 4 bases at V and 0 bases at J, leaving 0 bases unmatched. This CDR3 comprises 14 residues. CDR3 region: CASSLAGSTDTQYF. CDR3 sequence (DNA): TGTGCCAGCAGCCTAGCGGGGAGCACAGATACGCAGTATTTT.

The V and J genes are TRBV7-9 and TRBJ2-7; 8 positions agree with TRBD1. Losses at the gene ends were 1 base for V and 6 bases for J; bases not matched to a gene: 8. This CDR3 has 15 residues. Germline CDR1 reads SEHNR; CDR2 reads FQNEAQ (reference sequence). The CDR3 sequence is CASSLVGRGQVEQYF. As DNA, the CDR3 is TGTGCCAGCAGCTTAGTAGGCAGGGGGCAGGTCGAGCAGTACTTC.

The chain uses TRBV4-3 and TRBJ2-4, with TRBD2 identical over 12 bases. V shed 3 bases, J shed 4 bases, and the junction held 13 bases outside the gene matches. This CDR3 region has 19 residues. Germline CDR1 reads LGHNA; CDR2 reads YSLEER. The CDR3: CASSQMPATSGGQKNIQYF. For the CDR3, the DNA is TGCGCCAGCAGCCAGATGCCGGCCACTAGCGGGGGGCAAAAAAACATTCAGTACTTC.

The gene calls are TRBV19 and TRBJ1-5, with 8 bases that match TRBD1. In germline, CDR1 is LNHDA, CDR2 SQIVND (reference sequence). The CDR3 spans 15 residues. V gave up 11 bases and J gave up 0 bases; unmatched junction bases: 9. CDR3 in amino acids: CAGTDRGYSNQPQHF. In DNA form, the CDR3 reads TGTGCCGGTACTGACAGGGGTTATAGCAATCAGCCCCAGCATTTT.

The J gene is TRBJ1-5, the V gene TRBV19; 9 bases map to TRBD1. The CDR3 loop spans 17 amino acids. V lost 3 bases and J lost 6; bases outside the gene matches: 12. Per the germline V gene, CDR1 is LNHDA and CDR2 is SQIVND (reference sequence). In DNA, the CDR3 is TGTGCCAGTAGTATTCTTGGACAGGGGATCCTCAGTCAGCCCCAGCATTTT. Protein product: CASSILGQGILSQPQHF.

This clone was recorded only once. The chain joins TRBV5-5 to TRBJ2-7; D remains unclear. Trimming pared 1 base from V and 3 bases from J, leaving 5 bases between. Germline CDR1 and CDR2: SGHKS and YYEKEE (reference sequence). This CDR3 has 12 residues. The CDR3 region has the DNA TGTGCCAGCAGCTTGTACAGCTACGAGCAGTACTTC. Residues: CASSLYSYEQYF.

The CDR3 is CASSRTSGGAGERDTQYF. The DNA of the CDR3 is TGTGCCAGCAGCAGGACTAGCGGGGGGGCCGGGGAAAGAGATACGCAGTATTTT. The rearrangement links TRBV2 to TRBJ2-3; 15 nucleotides line up with TRBD2. The trim removed 6 bases at V and 5 bases at J, leaving 12 bases unmatched. The germline CDR1 and CDR2 sequences are SNHLY and FYNNEI. This CDR3 comprises 18 residues.

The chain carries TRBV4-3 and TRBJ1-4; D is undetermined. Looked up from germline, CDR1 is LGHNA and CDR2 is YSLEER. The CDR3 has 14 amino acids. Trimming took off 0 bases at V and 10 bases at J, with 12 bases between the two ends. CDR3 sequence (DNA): TGCGCCAGCAGCCAAGATCTTGAAGCAGGAAAACTGTTTTTT. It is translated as CASSQDLEAGKLFF.

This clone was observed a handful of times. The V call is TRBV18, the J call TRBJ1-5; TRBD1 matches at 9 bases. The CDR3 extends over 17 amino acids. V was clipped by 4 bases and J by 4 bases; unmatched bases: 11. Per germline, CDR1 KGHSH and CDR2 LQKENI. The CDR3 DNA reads TGTGCCAGCTCACTACTCGCCGGGACAGGGTCGAATCAGCCCCAGCATTTT. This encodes CASSLLAGTGSNQPQHF.

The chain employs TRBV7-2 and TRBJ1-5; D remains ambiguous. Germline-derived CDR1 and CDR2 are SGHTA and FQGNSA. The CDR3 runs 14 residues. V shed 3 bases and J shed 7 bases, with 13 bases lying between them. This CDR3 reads CASSFKSSGQPQHF. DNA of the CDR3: TGTGCCAGCAGCTTCAAATCTAGCGGGCAGCCCCAGCATTTT.

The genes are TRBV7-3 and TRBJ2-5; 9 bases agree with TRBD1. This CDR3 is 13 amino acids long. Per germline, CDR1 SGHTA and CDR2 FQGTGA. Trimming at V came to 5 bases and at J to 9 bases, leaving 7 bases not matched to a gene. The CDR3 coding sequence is TGTGCCAGCAGCCTTGACAGGGGGGATGCCCAGTACTTC. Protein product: CASSLDRGDAQYF. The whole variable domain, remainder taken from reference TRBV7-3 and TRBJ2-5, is GAGVSQTPSNKVTEKGKYVELRCDPISGHTALYWYRQSLGQGPEFLIYFQGTGAADDSGLPNDRFFAVRPEGSVSTLKIQRTERGDSAVYLCASSLDRGDAQYFGPGTRLLVL.

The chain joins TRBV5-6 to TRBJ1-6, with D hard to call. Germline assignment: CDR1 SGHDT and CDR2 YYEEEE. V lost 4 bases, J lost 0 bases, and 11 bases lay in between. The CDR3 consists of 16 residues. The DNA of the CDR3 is TGTGCCAGCAGCAGCCCAGCGAGCTCCTATAATTCACCCCTCCACTTT. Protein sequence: CASSSPASSYNSPLHF. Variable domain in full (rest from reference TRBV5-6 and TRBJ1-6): DAGVTQSPTHLIKTRGQQVTLRCSPKSGHDTVSWYQQALGQGPQFIFQYYEEEERQRGNFPDRFSGHQFPNYSSELNVNALLLGDSALYLCASSSPASSYNSPLHFGNGTRLTVT.

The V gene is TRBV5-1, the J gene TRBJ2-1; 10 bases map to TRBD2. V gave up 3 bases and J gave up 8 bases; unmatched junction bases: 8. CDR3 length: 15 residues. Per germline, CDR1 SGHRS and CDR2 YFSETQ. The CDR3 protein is CASSYVSGGTYEQFF. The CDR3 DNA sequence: TGCGCCAGCAGCTACGTTAGCGGGGGGACATATGAGCAGTTCTTC.

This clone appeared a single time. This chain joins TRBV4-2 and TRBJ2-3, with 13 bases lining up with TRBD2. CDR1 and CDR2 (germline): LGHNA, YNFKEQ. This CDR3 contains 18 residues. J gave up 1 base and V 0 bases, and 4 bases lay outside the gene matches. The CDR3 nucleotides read TGTGCCAGCAGCCAAGAGGTGGGGACTAGCGGGGGCACAGATACGCAGTATTTT. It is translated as CASSQEVGTSGGTDTQYF.

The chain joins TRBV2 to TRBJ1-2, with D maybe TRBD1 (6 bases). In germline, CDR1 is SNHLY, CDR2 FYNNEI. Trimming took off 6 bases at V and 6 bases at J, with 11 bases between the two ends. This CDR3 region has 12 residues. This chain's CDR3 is CASRQGSDGYTF. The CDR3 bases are TGTGCCAGCAGACAGGGAAGTGATGGCTACACCTTC.

The CDR3, as DNA: TGTGCCAGCAGTTTCAGCGGGGGAGCCTACGAGCAGTACTTC. Translated, it gives CASSFSGGAYEQYF. V usage is TRBV27 and J usage is TRBJ2-7; 8 bases agree with TRBD2. This CDR3 region has 14 residues. Germline V lookup: CDR1 MNHEY, CDR2 SMNVEV (reference sequence). With 3 bases clipped from V and 2 bases from J, the junction kept 3 bases outside the gene matches.

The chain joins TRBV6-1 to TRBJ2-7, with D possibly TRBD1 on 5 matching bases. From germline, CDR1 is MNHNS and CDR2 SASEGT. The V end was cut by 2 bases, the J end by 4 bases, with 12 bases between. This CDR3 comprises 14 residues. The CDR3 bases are TGTGCCAGCAGTGAAATCAGGGCCGAATACGAGCAGTACTTC. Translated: CASSEIRAEYEQYF.

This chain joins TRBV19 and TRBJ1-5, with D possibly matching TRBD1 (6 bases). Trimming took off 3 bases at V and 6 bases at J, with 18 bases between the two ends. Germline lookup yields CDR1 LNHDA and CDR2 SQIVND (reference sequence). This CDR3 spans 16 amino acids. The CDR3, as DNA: TGTGCCAGTAGTATCGGAGGGGGGGGGTTCCGTCAGCCCCAGCATTTT. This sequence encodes CASSIGGGGFRQPQHF.

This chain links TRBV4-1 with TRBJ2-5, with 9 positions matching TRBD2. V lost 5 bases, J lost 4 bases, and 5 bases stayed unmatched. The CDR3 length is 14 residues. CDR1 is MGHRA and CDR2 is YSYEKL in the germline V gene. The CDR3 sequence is CASSAGGGAETQYF. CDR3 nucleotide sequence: TGCGCCAGCAGCGCTGGCGGGGGGGCAGAGACCCAGTACTTC.

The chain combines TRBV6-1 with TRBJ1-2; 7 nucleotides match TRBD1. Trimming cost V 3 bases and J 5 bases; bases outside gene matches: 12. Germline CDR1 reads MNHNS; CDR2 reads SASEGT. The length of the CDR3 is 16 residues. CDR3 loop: CASSEDPGQRGYGYTF. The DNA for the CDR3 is TGTGCCAGCAGTGAGGATCCGGGACAGAGGGGATATGGCTACACCTTC.

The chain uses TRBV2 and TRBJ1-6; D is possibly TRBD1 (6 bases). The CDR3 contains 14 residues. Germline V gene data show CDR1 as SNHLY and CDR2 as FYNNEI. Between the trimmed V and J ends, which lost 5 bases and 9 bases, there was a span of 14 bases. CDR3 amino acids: CASSTDRIFSPLHF. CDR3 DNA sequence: TGTGCCAGCAGTACCGACAGGATATTTTCACCCCTCCACTTT.

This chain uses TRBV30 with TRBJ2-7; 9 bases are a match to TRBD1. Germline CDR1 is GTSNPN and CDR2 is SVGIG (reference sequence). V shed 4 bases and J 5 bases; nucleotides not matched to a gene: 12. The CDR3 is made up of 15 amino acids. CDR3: CAWNNPGQGRNEQYF. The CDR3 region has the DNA TGTGCCTGGAACAATCCGGGACAGGGTAGAAACGAGCAGTACTTC.